This TCR beta chain was identified during a study of control samples from healthy donors and cancer patients. The CDR3 consists of 15 residues. The ends were cut back, 1 base at V and 4 bases at J, with 13 bases in the middle. The germline CDR1 and CDR2 sequences are MNHNS and SASEGT. The protocol was immunoSEQ multiplex PCR, while the TCRdb copy is restricted to in-frame clones and leaves out a portion. Here the sample spans tens of thousands of clones, approximately 90% being singletons. This chain connects TRBV6-1 to TRBJ1-2; perhaps TRBD1 as D (5 bases). The sequence came from a woman aged 35 to 49 with head and neck cancer. The sequenced sample consisted of PBMCs. The CDR3 coding sequence is TGTGCCAGCAGTGAAGAACCTACTGGGGGCTATGGCTACACCTTC. As protein: CASSEEPTGGYGYTF.